Following are 28 T cell receptor beta chains from one sample sequenced in a study of cytomegalovirus exposure and HLA in healthy donors. PCR was performed using 60 Vbeta and 13 Jbeta primers. Only in-frame clones appear in the TCRdb table, and some are missing; sequencing was by immunoSEQ multiplex PCR. This sample has fewer than 150,000 clones, with roughly four fifths found just once. Sequenced input: PBMCs. These receptor sequences come from a human donor in good health.

The chain uses TRBV7-6 and TRBJ2-2; D not resolved. Germline V gives CDR1 SGHVS, CDR2 FNYEAQ. V was clipped by 5 bases and J by 0 bases, with 13 bases between them. The CDR3 is made up of 16 amino acids. CDR3 coding DNA: TGTGCCAGCAGCGCGCCACAGATATCGAACACCGGGGAGCTGTTTTTT. Translation gives CASSAPQISNTGELFF.

The rearrangement links TRBV5-1 to TRBJ2-1, with TRBD2 matching over 7 bases. The J segment lost 6 bases and the V segment lost 5 bases, leaving 8 bases of the junction unmatched. The CDR3 runs to 14 residues. CDR1 and CDR2 (germline): SGHRS, YFSETQ. This CDR3 reads CASRTSPSTNEQFF. CDR3 in DNA: TGCGCCAGCAGGACTAGCCCCTCAACCAATGAGCAGTTCTTC.

This clone was seen just once. The chain carries TRBV2 and TRBJ1-6; possible D gene TRBD1, 6 bases. V was shortened by 8 bases and J by 7 bases, with 12 bases between the two germline ends. From germline, CDR1 is SNHLY and CDR2 FYNNEI. CDR3 length: 13 residues. The CDR3 is CASSGEINSPLHF. The CDR3 bases are TGTGCCAGCTCAGGGGAGATCAATTCACCCCTCCACTTT.

This clone came up a few times. The rearrangement uses TRBV7-9 and TRBJ2-3; weak D call: TRBD2 (7 bases). The CDR3 spans 15 residues. CDR1 is SEHNR and CDR2 is FQNEAQ in the germline V gene (reference sequence). Trimming pared 1 base from V and 3 bases from J, leaving 11 bases between. CDR3 coding DNA: TGTGCCAGCAGCTTAGTCGGGGGGCGAACAGATACGCAGTATTTT. It specifies CASSLVGGRTDTQYF.

This sequence joins TRBV7-9 and TRBJ1-2, with TRBD1 matching over 7 bases. The CDR3 covers 13 residues. The J segment lost 3 bases and the V segment lost 5 bases, leaving 3 bases of the junction unmatched. Germline assignment: CDR1 SEHNR and CDR2 FQNEAQ (reference sequence). CDR3 nucleotides: TGTGCCAGCAGCCTGGGACAGTACTATGGCTACACCTTC. This codes for CASSLGQYYGYTF.

This clone was counted between two and nine times. The chain recombines TRBV6-1 with TRBJ2-7; D unclear. Germline lookup yields CDR1 MNHNS and CDR2 SASEGT. Trimming left V 3 bases short and J 0 bases short, with 6 bases between. The CDR3 is made up of 13 amino acids. The CDR3 is CASSDGLSYEQYF. The CDR3 region has the DNA TGTGCCAGCAGTGATGGGCTCTCCTACGAGCAGTACTTC.

The CDR3 here is CASSQDPPGTAETQYF. The CDR3 DNA is TGCGCCAGCAGCCAAGACCCCCCAGGGACAGCGGAGACCCAGTACTTC. V gene TRBV4-1 combines with J gene TRBJ2-5, with 7 bases lining up with TRBD1. Germline trimming cut 0 bases from V and 5 bases from J; bases unmatched to any gene: 9. CDR1 is MGHRA, CDR2 YSYEKL, per germline. CDR3 length: 16 residues.

The V and J genes are TRBV29-1 and TRBJ2-1, with 7 bases matching TRBD1. The length of the CDR3 is 13 residues. Germline V lookup: CDR1 SQVTM, CDR2 ANQGSEA. Trimming cost V 6 bases and J 2 bases; bases outside gene matches: 4. The CDR3 nucleotides read TGCAGCGTGACGGGACAGACCTACAATGAGCAGTTCTTC. Protein: CSVTGQTYNEQFF.

V gene TRBV30 combines with J gene TRBJ2-2; the D gene is possibly TRBD2 (5 bases). CDR3 size: 12 residues. Germline V gene lookup returns CDR1 GTSNPN and CDR2 SVGIG (reference sequence). Trimming removed 0 bases at V and 8 bases at J, with 7 bases between. The CDR3 DNA reads TGTGCCTGGAGTGTACGGGAAGGGGAGCTGTTTTTT. Encoded protein: CAWSVREGELFF.

This chain joins TRBV2 and TRBJ2-7; 8 nucleotides agree with TRBD2. The CDR3 loop spans 15 amino acids. Germline V lookup: CDR1 SNHLY, CDR2 FYNNEI. J lost 4 bases, V lost 1 base, and 6 bases had no gene match. The CDR3 DNA reads as TGTGCCAGCAGTGAAGGACTGGGACTAGTTTACGAGCAGTACTTC. As protein: CASSEGLGLVYEQYF.

The chain combines TRBV5-4 with TRBJ1-2, with unresolved D. Germline lookup yields CDR1 SGHNT and CDR2 YYREEE (reference sequence). Trimming took 7 bases from V and 4 from J, leaving 11 bases between them. The CDR3 is 12 residues long. For the CDR3, the DNA is TGTGCCAGCGCCAATTACAGCTATGGCTACACCTTC. Residues: CASANYSYGYTF.

V is TRBV7-2 and J is TRBJ2-1; D possibly corresponds to TRBD2 (5 bases). The germline V and J ends were trimmed by 6 bases and 6 bases, with 12 bases remaining between them. From germline, CDR1 is SGHTA and CDR2 FQGNSA. This CDR3 is built from 13 residues. DNA of the CDR3: TGTGCCAGCAGGCGGCTTCGGGGCAATGAGCAGTTCTTC. Translated: CASRRLRGNEQFF.

The rearrangement joins TRBV30 to TRBJ2-5; D remains unclear. The germline V gene encodes CDR1 GTSNPN and CDR2 SVGIG (reference sequence). Trimming took off 0 bases at V and 4 bases at J, with 6 bases between the two ends. This CDR3 contains 12 residues. CDR3 protein: CAWSVQRETQYF. In DNA form, the CDR3 reads TGTGCCTGGAGTGTACAGAGAGAGACCCAGTACTTC.

Comments on this clone: Other DNA sequences in this sample translate to the same CDR3. This chain connects TRBV9 to TRBJ2-2; D remains ambiguous. Germline CDR1 SGDLS, CDR2 YYNGEE. The CDR3 has 12 residues. Trimming shortened V by 4 bases and J by 6 bases, and 7 bases separated the two germline ends. For the CDR3, the DNA is TGTGCCAGCAGCCCTCGGGCCGGGGAGCTGTTTTTT. It codes for CASSPRAGELFF. Full variable domain (outside the CDR3, taken from reference TRBV9 and TRBJ2-2): DSGVTQTPKHLITATGQRVTLRCSPRSGDLSVYWYQQSLDQGLQFLIQYYNGEERAKGNILERFSAQQFPDLHSELNLSSLELGDSALYFCASSPRAGELFFGEGSRLTVL.

This chain links TRBV19 with TRBJ2-6, with D tentatively TRBD1 (6 bases). V lost 4 bases and J 1 base, leaving 17 bases between the germline ends. CDR3 length: 18 amino acids. Germline CDR1 LNHDA, CDR2 SQIVND (reference sequence). In DNA, the CDR3 is TGTGCCAGTAGTAGGACGGGACACCGTTTTTCTGGGGCCAACGTCCTGACTTTC. Translation gives CASSRTGHRFSGANVLTF.

The V and J genes are TRBV5-6 and TRBJ2-7; tentative D call: TRBD1 (6 bases). The CDR3 has 13 residues. Germline V gene data show CDR1 as SGHDT and CDR2 as YYEEEE. The V and J ends lost 2 bases and 5 bases respectively, with 11 bases between them. The CDR3 spells CASSFPGADEQYF. The CDR3 DNA is TGTGCCAGCAGCTTCCCAGGGGCCGACGAGCAGTACTTC.

The rearrangement joins TRBV19 to TRBJ2-7, with TRBD1 matching 7 bases. CDR3 length: 14 amino acids. The J segment lost 3 bases and the V segment lost 6 bases, leaving 8 bases of the junction unmatched. Per the germline V gene, CDR1 is LNHDA and CDR2 is SQIVND (reference sequence). In nucleotides, the CDR3 is TGTGCCAGTAGGCCTAATCGGGACAGCTACGAGCAGTACTTC. It encodes CASRPNRDSYEQYF.

This clone was observed once. The chain has TRBV5-1 and TRBJ1-6; tentative D call: TRBD1 (6 bases). Looked up from germline, CDR1 is SGHRS and CDR2 is YFSETQ. CDR3 size: 14 residues. Between the trimmed V and J ends, which lost 4 bases and 14 bases, there was a span of 19 bases. CDR3 sequence: CASSEDSTLGALHF. CDR3 nucleotides: TGCGCCAGCAGCGAGGACAGCACCCTAGGGGCCCTCCACTTT.

V gene TRBV10-3 combines with J gene TRBJ1-1; D call uncertain. Germline CDR1 is ENHRY and CDR2 is SYGVKD. The ends were cut back, 7 bases at V and 4 bases at J, with 13 bases in the middle. This CDR3 is 13 amino acids long. CDR3 coding DNA: TGTGCCATCATGTCCGATATGGCCACTGAAGCTTTCTTT. Residues: CAIMSDMATEAFF.

The CDR3 DNA is TGTGCCAGCAGTTACAGGCCCGAGGGAGGCTACACCTTC. Residues: CASSYRPEGGYTF. The chain couples TRBV6-5 to TRBJ1-2; no clear D. CDR1 and CDR2 from the germline V gene are MNHEY and SVGAGI. The CDR3 is made up of 13 amino acids. With 2 bases removed from V and 8 bases from J, the gap between germline ends came to 12 bases.

The chain is built from TRBV15 and TRBJ1-4, with 8 bases that match TRBD1. Germline assignment: CDR1 LNHNV and CDR2 YYDKDF (reference sequence). The CDR3 covers 16 residues. The V segment lost 0 bases and the J segment 7 bases; nucleotides outside the gene matches: 7. CDR3 protein: CATSRELTGVFEKLFF. The CDR3 DNA reads as TGTGCCACCAGCAGAGAATTGACAGGGGTTTTTGAAAAACTGTTTTTT.

This clone came up a few times. The J gene is TRBJ1-6, the V gene TRBV18; perhaps TRBD1 as D (6 bases). This CDR3 has 15 amino acids. Germline V lookup: CDR1 KGHSH, CDR2 LQKENI. V was shortened by 4 bases and J by 10 bases, with 17 bases between the two germline ends. The CDR3 DNA follows: TGTGCCAGCTCACGGGAGATCAACAGGGACTCACCCCTCCACTTT. It encodes CASSREINRDSPLHF. The variable domain in full, with the rest retrieved from reference TRBV18 and TRBJ1-6, is NAGVMQNPRHLVRRRGQEARLRCSPMKGHSHVYWYRQLPEEGLKFMVYLQKENIIDESGMPKERFSAEFPKEGPSILRIQQVVRGDSAAYFCASSREINRDSPLHFGNGTRLTVT.

The chain carries TRBV27 and TRBJ1-4, with D perhaps TRBD1 (5 bases). Germline-derived CDR1 and CDR2 are MNHEY and SMNVEV (reference sequence). The ends were cut back, 6 bases at V and 8 bases at J, with 19 bases in the middle. The CDR3 loop spans 15 amino acids. CDR3: CASSPTLRGGEKLFF. Written as DNA, the CDR3 is TGTGCCAGCAGCCCTACTCTTAGGGGTGGAGAAAAACTGTTTTTT.

The J gene is TRBJ1-2, the V gene TRBV7-9; tentative D call: TRBD1 (5 bases). Trimming stripped 3 bases from V and 6 bases from J, with 17 bases between. Germline-derived CDR1 and CDR2 are SEHNR and FQNEAQ (reference sequence). CDR3 length: 15 amino acids. The DNA for the CDR3 is TGTGCCAGCAGCTTCGGGCGATGGGGGGATGATGGCTACACCTTC. This sequence encodes CASSFGRWGDDGYTF.

The V gene is TRBV25-1, the J gene TRBJ1-3, with TRBD1 matching 7 bases. V lost 4 bases to trimming and J lost 14 bases; unmatched junction nucleotides: 11. Germline CDR1 and CDR2: MGHDK and SYGVNS. The CDR3 has 13 residues. CDR3 residues: CASSGMLRGKVYF. Written as DNA, the CDR3 is TGTGCCAGCAGTGGCATGCTCAGGGGGAAGGTATATTTT.

This chain uses TRBV2 with TRBJ2-7; weak D call: TRBD2 (6 bases). CDR1 and CDR2 (germline): SNHLY, FYNNEI. The ends were cut back, 2 bases at V and 2 bases at J, with 13 bases in the middle. The CDR3 consists of 15 residues. The DNA for the CDR3 is TGTGCCAGCAGTGAATGGGGGGAATCCACCTACGAGCAGTACTTC. Translated, it gives CASSEWGESTYEQYF.

This chain links TRBV10-3 with TRBJ1-2; no clear D. The V gene lost 2 bases and the J gene lost 0 bases, with 4 bases spanning the gap. The CDR3 loop spans 13 amino acids. The V gene's germline CDR1 is ENHRY and CDR2 SYGVKD. The CDR3 sequence is CAISETANYGYTF. The CDR3 bases are TGTGCCATCAGTGAGACAGCTAACTATGGCTACACCTTC.

About this clone: The CDR3 does not end in the conserved phenylalanine or tryptophan, so this is likely a read error. The chain carries TRBV5-6 and TRBJ2-3; perhaps TRBD2 as D (5 bases). The CDR3 spans 15 residues. CDR1 SGHDT and CDR2 YYEEEE come from the germline V gene. Deletions cut 1 base from V and 3 bases from J, with 12 bases between. In DNA form, the CDR3 reads TGTGCCAGCAGCTTGTGGGCCGCGGGTACAGATACGCAGTATTCT. It translates to CASSLWAAGTDTQYS.